A single sample gave rise to the 32 T cell receptor beta chains below, sequenced in a study of T-cell memory formation after mild COVID-19. TCRdb passed the 5' RACE reads through MiXCR, listing each CDR3 protein once. The top ten hold more than 8% of the sample, which has 350,000 to 450,000 distinct CDR3 sequences, 20% seen once. Sequencing was performed on PBMCs or a T cell subset sorted from them (not recorded which). Every receptor here comes from an adult woman who had mild COVID-19 (a few samples of this study predate the infection). Cell type and time point are not known.

This clonotype has ten or more counts. The V and J genes are TRBV7-2 and TRBJ2-3, with 11 positions matching TRBD2. With V trimmed by 5 bases and J by 3 bases, 4 bases remained unmatched. This CDR3 has 15 residues. Germline lookup yields CDR1 SGHTA and CDR2 FQGNSA. CDR3 protein: CASSPRLAGTDTQYF. CDR3 nucleotide sequence: TGTGCCAGCAGCCCTCGACTAGCGGGGACAGATACGCAGTATTTT.

The rearrangement uses TRBV7-9 and TRBJ2-7, with D hard to call. This CDR3 region has 15 residues. Germline assignment: CDR1 SEHNR and CDR2 FQNEAQ (reference sequence). V was clipped by 1 base and J by 5 bases, with 15 bases between them. The CDR3 loop reads CASSLEGWGRNEQYF. The DNA of the CDR3 is TGTGCCAGCAGCTTAGAAGGCTGGGGAAGAAACGAGCAGTACTTC.

This chain connects TRBV5-1 to TRBJ1-1, with 7 bases lining up with TRBD1. Germline-derived CDR1 and CDR2 are SGHRS and YFSETQ. The CDR3 is 19 residues long. The junction had 14 bases not matched to a gene; V was cut back by 0 bases and J by 0 bases. As DNA, the CDR3 is TGCGCCAGCAGCTTGGGGCCCCAGACAGGGTACGAAATGAACACTGAAGCTTTCTTT. Protein sequence: CASSLGPQTGYEMNTEAFF.

This clonotype has more than one count but fewer than ten. This chain connects TRBV5-1 to TRBJ2-5, with D unclear. V was pared by 1 base and J by 1 base, with 8 bases between. This CDR3 region has 14 residues. Germline values: CDR1 SGHRS, CDR2 YFSETQ. CDR3 bases: TGCGCCAGCAGCTTGAGAGCGACCCAAGAGACCCAGTACTTC. Translating it yields CASSLRATQETQYF. The complete variable domain, with remaining parts taken from reference TRBV5-1 and TRBJ2-5, reads KAGVTQTPRYLIKTRGQQVTLSCSPISGHRSVSWYQQTPGQGLQFLFEYFSETQRNKGNFPGRFSGRQFSNSRSEMNVSTLELGDSALYLCASSLRATQETQYFGPGTRLLVL.

The chain has TRBV9 and TRBJ1-1, with D tentatively TRBD1 (5 bases). Trimming took off 0 bases at V and 1 base at J, with 10 bases between the two ends. Germline CDR1 and CDR2: SGDLS and YYNGEE. The length of the CDR3 is 15 residues. In DNA form, the CDR3 reads TGTGCCAGCAGCGTAGCCGGGACGGAGAACACTGAAGCTTTCTTT. Encoded protein: CASSVAGTENTEAFF.

In this sample, this clonotype turned up a few times. V is TRBV6-1 and J is TRBJ1-6, with D possibly matching TRBD1 (6 bases). Germline CDR1 MNHNS, CDR2 SASEGT. V lost 5 bases, J lost 7 bases, and 12 bases lay in between. This CDR3 spans 14 amino acids. CDR3 nucleotide sequence: TGTGCCAGCAGTCCCGTCACAGGGAATTCACCCCTCCACTTT. Translation: CASSPVTGNSPLHF.

The gene calls are TRBV6-6 and TRBJ2-3; D remains unclear. Germline CDR1 is MNHNY and CDR2 is SVGAGI (reference sequence). V lost 2 bases and J lost 4, with 13 bases in between. The CDR3 covers 15 residues. CDR3 coding DNA: TGTGCCAGCAGTTACGAATTCGGTTCGGCAGATACGCAGTATTTT. This translates into CASSYEFGSADTQYF.

This clonotype showed up many times. The V and J genes are TRBV7-2 and TRBJ2-1; a weak D match, TRBD2 (6 bases). CDR3 length equals 16 residues. With 0 bases removed from V and 6 bases from J, the gap between germline ends came to 15 bases. CDR1 is SGHTA, CDR2 FQGNSA, per germline. The CDR3 here is CASSLAVEGLRNEQFF. CDR3 DNA sequence: TGTGCCAGCAGCTTAGCGGTGGAAGGACTACGCAATGAGCAGTTCTTC.

This sequence joins TRBV13 and TRBJ1-1; no firm D call. V lost 5 bases and J 1 base, leaving 8 bases between the germline ends. The CDR3 is 13 amino acids. Germline-derived CDR1 and CDR2 are PRHDT and FYEKMQ (reference sequence). As DNA, the CDR3 is TGTGCCAGCAGCCCCAGGTGGAACACTGAAGCTTTCTTT. Its protein product is CASSPRWNTEAFF. The full variable domain, in which reference TRBV13 and TRBJ1-1 provide the parts outside the CDR3, is AAGVIQSPRHLIKEKRETATLKCYPIPRHDTVYWYQQGPGQDPQFLISFYEKMQSDKGSIPDRFSAQQFSDYHSELNMSSLELGDSALYFCASSPRWNTEAFFGQGTRLTVV.

This clonotype was counted a few times. This chain links TRBV4-2 with TRBJ1-1; TRBD1 might be the D (6 bases). The CDR3 extends over 15 amino acids. CDR1 and CDR2 from the germline V gene are LGHNA and YNFKEQ. V lost 0 bases, J lost 1 base, and 9 bases lay in between. CDR3 coding DNA: TGTGCCAGCAGCCAAGATGGGACAACGAACACTGAAGCTTTCTTT. Translating it yields CASSQDGTTNTEAFF.

The rearrangement joins TRBV7-6 to TRBJ2-1; 9 nucleotides align to TRBD1. Germline V gives CDR1 SGHVS, CDR2 FNYEAQ. The junction had 13 bases not matched to a gene; V was cut back by 5 bases and J by 8 bases. The CDR3 contains 16 residues. CDR3 bases: TGTGCCAGCAGCCATTTTACCGGGACAGGGAGGCATGAGCAGTTCTTC. It codes for CASSHFTGTGRHEQFF.

J is TRBJ1-4 and V is TRBV7-2, with TRBD1 matching over 7 bases. Germline CDR1 and CDR2: SGHTA and FQGNSA. This CDR3 contains 15 residues. J lost 7 bases, V lost 1 base, and 6 bases had no gene match. In DNA form, the CDR3 reads TGTGCCAGCAGCTTAGAAGGGGGCGTCGGTGAAAAACTGTTTTTT. As protein: CASSLEGGVGEKLFF.

This clonotype turned up a few times. The chain links TRBV5-1 to TRBJ2-1, with 8 bases that match TRBD2. CDR1 and CDR2 (germline): SGHRS, YFSETQ. After removal of 3 bases from V and 4 bases from J, the junction contained 6 bases not matched to a gene. The length of the CDR3 is 15 residues. CDR3 sequence reads: CASSSAGGWYNEQFF. CDR3 sequence (DNA): TGCGCCAGCAGCTCTGCGGGAGGTTGGTACAATGAGCAGTTCTTC.

The table lists this clonotype with a few counts. The chain links TRBV4-1 to TRBJ1-1, with D perhaps TRBD1 (5 bases). V lost 4 bases and J lost 7, with 22 bases in between. Germline V gene sequence: CDR1 MGHRA, CDR2 YSYEKL. CDR3 length equals 16 residues. The CDR3 is CASSPVMDIGDGEAFF. The CDR3 bases are TGCGCCAGCAGCCCCGTCATGGACATAGGGGATGGTGAAGCTTTCTTT.

This clonotype was seen ten or more times. The chain uses TRBV12-3 or TRBV12-4 and TRBJ2-5, with a tentative D call TRBD1 (6 bases). Deletions cut 4 bases from V and 3 bases from J, with 6 bases between. This CDR3 has 12 residues. The CDR3 reads CASSSGEETQYF. CDR3 bases: TGTGCCAGCAGTTCAGGGGAAGAGACCCAGTACTTC.

The table lists this clonotype with a few counts. This sequence joins TRBV5-1 and TRBJ2-1; TRBD1 matches at 7 bases. CDR1 is SGHRS and CDR2 is YFSETQ in the germline V gene. The CDR3 spans 15 residues. With V trimmed by 0 bases and J by 6 bases, 6 bases remained unmatched. The CDR3 loop reads CASSLAGTAPNEQFF. The CDR3 nucleotides are TGCGCCAGCAGCTTGGCCGGGACAGCGCCCAATGAGCAGTTCTTC.

The V and J genes are TRBV10-2 and TRBJ2-3, with D possibly being TRBD2 (5 bases). CDR3 length: 14 residues. V lost 5 bases and J 4 bases, leaving 13 bases between the germline ends. Germline loops: CDR1 WSHSY, CDR2 SAAADI. The CDR3 spells CASSSEGRADTQYF. In DNA form, the CDR3 reads TGCGCCAGCAGTAGCGAGGGCCGCGCAGATACGCAGTATTTT.

This clonotype was seen only a few times. The gene calls are TRBV4-2 and TRBJ1-5; a possible D gene is TRBD1 (6 bases). The CDR3 extends over 16 amino acids. The germline V and J ends were trimmed by 0 bases and 3 bases, with 12 bases remaining between them. Germline V gene data show CDR1 as LGHNA and CDR2 as YNFKEQ. The CDR3: CASSQEGGRTNQPQHF. The CDR3 region has the DNA TGTGCCAGCAGCCAAGAGGGGGGCAGGACCAATCAGCCCCAGCATTTT.

The V and J genes are TRBV7-9 and TRBJ1-1; no reliable D call. Germline CDR1 reads SEHNR; CDR2 reads FQNEAQ (reference sequence). V was cut by 2 bases and J by 4 bases, with 14 bases left in between. This CDR3 is built from 15 residues. The CDR3 nucleotides are TGTGCCAGCAGCTTATTCGCAGATCCGATCACTGAAGCTTTCTTT. Protein sequence: CASSLFADPITEAFF. Full variable domain (remainder filled in from reference TRBV7-9 and TRBJ1-1): DTGVSQNPRHKITKRGQNVTFRCDPISEHNRLYWYRQTLGQGPEFLTYFQNEAQLEKSRLLSDRFSAERPKGSFSTLEIQRTEQGDSAMYLCASSLFADPITEAFFGQGTRLTVV.

This sequence joins TRBV6-2 or TRBV6-3 and TRBJ2-1, with 11 bases lining up with TRBD2. There are 17 residues in the CDR3. Per germline, CDR1 MNHEY and CDR2 SVGEGT. J was trimmed by 5 bases and V by 2 bases; bases with no gene match: 8. The CDR3 DNA follows: TGTGCCAGCAGTTACACTAGCGGGAGAGGTTCTGACAATGAGCAGTTCTTC. This translates into CASSYTSGRGSDNEQFF.

The chain carries TRBV18 and TRBJ2-7, with D tentatively TRBD1 or TRBD2 (5 bases each). Between the trimmed V and J ends, which lost 8 bases and 0 bases, there was a span of 14 bases. The germline gives CDR1 KGHSH, CDR2 LQKENI. The CDR3 is made up of 14 amino acids. The CDR3 loop is CASRLSGTSYEQYF. CDR3 nucleotide sequence: TGTGCCAGCCGCCTGTCGGGGACCTCCTACGAGCAGTACTTC.

This clonotype was seen only a few times. The rearrangement uses TRBV12-3 or TRBV12-4 and TRBJ2-5; D is possibly TRBD2 (5 bases). The V end lost 5 bases, the J end lost 6 bases, and 13 bases lay between the germline ends. This CDR3 has 13 amino acids. CDR3 region: CASSSGGWKTQYF. The CDR3 nucleotides read TGTGCCAGCAGTAGCGGCGGTTGGAAGACCCAGTACTTC.

This clonotype was observed a few times. The CDR3, as DNA: TGTGCCAGCAGCCAAGCCGAGAACAATGAGCAGTTCTTC. It specifies CASSQAENNEQFF. This rearrangement joins TRBV4-2 to TRBJ2-1; no clear D gene. The CDR3 spans 13 residues. Germline V gene lookup returns CDR1 LGHNA and CDR2 YNFKEQ. Trimming took 1 base from V and 5 from J, leaving 6 bases between them.

V gene TRBV7-2 combines with J gene TRBJ2-5; 9 bases match TRBD1. Germline CDR1 reads SGHTA; CDR2 reads FQGNSA. This CDR3 contains 13 residues. Trimming at V came to 4 bases and at J to 4 bases, leaving 1 base not matched to a gene. Here the CDR3 reads CASSWTGVETQYF. The CDR3 DNA is TGTGCCAGCAGCTGGACAGGGGTAGAGACCCAGTACTTC.

A few counts support this clonotype. The chain employs TRBV20-1 and TRBJ2-2, with D tentatively TRBD1 (5 bases). The CDR3 consists of 15 residues. V dropped 2 bases and J dropped 0 bases, with 10 bases sitting between them. Germline CDR1 is DFQATT and CDR2 is SNEGSKA (reference sequence). The CDR3: CSARPDRTNTGELFF. In DNA form, the CDR3 reads TGCAGTGCTAGACCAGACAGAACGAACACCGGGGAGCTGTTTTTT.

This clonotype was detected many times. CDR3 DNA: TGCGCCAGCAGCCTGGAGAATGAGCAGTTCTTC. Translation: CASSLENEQFF. The chain couples TRBV5-1 to TRBJ2-1; D ambiguous. The V and J ends lost 4 bases and 7 bases respectively, with 6 bases between them. The CDR3 is 11 amino acids. CDR1 and CDR2 from the germline V gene are SGHRS and YFSETQ.

This clonotype showed up just a few times. This chain uses TRBV20-1 with TRBJ2-2; no reliable D call. CDR1 is DFQATT, CDR2 SNEGSKA, per germline (reference sequence). V gave up 3 bases and J gave up 5 bases, with 16 bases separating them. The CDR3 has 15 amino acids. The CDR3 is CSASPGPTATGELFF. As DNA, the CDR3 is TGCAGTGCTAGCCCCGGACCCACCGCGACCGGGGAGCTGTTTTTT.

This clonotype was seen a handful of times. The conserved phenylalanine or tryptophan is not found at the CDR3 terminus, so this likely reflects a read error. No DNA is shown, since the ends of the CDR3 on it are uncertain; the CDR3 is the one TCRdb lists. The chain links TRBV20-1 to TRBJ1-2. In germline, CDR1 is DFQATT, CDR2 SNEGSKA (reference sequence). The CDR3 has 11 residues if both end residues are counted. The chain's CDR3 is CSARNPRGGGL.

This clonotype was counted between two and nine times. The chain combines TRBV9 with TRBJ2-7, with 8 bases aligning to TRBD2. Trimming took 4 bases from V and 4 from J; bases not matched to a gene: 10. The germline V gene encodes CDR1 SGDLS and CDR2 YYNGEE. This CDR3 has 15 amino acids. The CDR3 sequence: CASSPRGRGEYEQYF. The CDR3 nucleotides read TGTGCCAGCAGCCCCCGGGGGCGGGGGGAATACGAGCAGTACTTC.

The chain is built from TRBV5-5 and TRBJ2-1; TRBD2 aligns across 7 bases. Unmatched junction bases numbered 9, after V lost 6 bases and J lost 0 bases. Germline CDR1 reads SGHKS; CDR2 reads YYEKEE (reference sequence). The CDR3 has 16 residues. The CDR3: CASNSRTGGSYNEQFF. For the CDR3, the DNA is TGTGCCAGCAACTCTAGGACGGGGGGCTCCTACAATGAGCAGTTCTTC.

The rearrangement uses TRBV29-1 and TRBJ2-1, with TRBD1 as a possible D gene (6 bases). The V gene's germline CDR1 is SQVTM and CDR2 ANQGSEA. V lost 7 bases to trimming and J lost 2 bases, with 12 bases between them. CDR3 length equals 13 residues. Here the CDR3 DNA reads TGCAGCGGCTACAGGGTGCCCTACAATGAGCAGTTCTTC. Encoded protein: CSGYRVPYNEQFF.

This chain uses TRBV5-1 with TRBJ1-1, with TRBD1 matching 11 bases. This CDR3 is 14 amino acids long. Germline values: CDR1 SGHRS, CDR2 YFSETQ. Unmatched junction bases numbered 2, after V lost 3 bases and J lost 4 bases. DNA for the CDR3: TGCGCCAGCAGCTGGGGGACAGGGGGCACTGAAGCTTTCTTT. Its translation: CASSWGTGGTEAFF.